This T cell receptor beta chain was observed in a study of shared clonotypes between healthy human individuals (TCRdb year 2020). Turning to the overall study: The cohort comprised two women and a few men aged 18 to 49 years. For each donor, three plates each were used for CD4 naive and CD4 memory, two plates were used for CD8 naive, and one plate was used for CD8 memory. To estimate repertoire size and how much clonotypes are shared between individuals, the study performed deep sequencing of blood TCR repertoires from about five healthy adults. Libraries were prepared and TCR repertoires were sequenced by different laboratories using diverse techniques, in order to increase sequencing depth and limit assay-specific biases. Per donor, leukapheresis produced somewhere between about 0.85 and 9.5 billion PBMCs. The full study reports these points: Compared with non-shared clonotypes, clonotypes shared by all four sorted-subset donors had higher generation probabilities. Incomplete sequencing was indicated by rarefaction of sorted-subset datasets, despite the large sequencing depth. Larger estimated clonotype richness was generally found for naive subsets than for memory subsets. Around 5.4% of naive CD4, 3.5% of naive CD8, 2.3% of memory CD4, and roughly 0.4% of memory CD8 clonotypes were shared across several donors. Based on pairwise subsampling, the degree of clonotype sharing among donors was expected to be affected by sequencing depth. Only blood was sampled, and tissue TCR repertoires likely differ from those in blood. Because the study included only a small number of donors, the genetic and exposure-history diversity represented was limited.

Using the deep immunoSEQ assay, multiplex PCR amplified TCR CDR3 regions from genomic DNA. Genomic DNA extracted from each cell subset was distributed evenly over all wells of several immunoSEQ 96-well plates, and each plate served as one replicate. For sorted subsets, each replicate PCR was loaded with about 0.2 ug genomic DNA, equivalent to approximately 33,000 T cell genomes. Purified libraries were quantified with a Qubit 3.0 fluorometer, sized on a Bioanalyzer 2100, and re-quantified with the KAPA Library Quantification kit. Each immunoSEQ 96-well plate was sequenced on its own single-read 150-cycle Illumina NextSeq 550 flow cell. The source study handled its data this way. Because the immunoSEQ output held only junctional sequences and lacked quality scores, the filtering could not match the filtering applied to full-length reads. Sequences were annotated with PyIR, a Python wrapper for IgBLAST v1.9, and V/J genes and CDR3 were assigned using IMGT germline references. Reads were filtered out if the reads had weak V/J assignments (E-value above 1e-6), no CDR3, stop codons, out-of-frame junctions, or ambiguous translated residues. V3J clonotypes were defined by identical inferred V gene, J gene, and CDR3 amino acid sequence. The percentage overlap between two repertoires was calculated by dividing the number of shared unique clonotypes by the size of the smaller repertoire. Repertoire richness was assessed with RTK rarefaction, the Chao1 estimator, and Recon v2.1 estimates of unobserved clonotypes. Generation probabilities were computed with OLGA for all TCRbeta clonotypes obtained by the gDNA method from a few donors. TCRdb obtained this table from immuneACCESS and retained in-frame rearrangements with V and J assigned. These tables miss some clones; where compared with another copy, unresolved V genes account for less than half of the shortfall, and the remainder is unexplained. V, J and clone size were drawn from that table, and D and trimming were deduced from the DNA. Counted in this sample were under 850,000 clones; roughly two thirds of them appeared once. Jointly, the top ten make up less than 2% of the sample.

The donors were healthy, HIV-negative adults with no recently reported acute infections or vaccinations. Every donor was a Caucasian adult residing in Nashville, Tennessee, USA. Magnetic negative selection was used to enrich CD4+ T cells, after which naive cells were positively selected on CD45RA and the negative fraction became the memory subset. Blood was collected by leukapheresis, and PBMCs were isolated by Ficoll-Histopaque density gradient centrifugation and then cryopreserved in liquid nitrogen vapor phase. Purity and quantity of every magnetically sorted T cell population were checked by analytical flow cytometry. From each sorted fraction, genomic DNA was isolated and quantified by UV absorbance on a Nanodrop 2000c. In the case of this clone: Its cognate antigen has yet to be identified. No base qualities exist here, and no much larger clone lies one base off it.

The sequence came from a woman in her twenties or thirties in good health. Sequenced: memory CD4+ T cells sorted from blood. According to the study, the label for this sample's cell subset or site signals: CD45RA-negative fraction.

The CDR3 corresponds to CATSRDLAGAREQFF. The DNA is as follows: TGTGCCACCAGCAGGGATTTAGCGGGGGCCCGTGAGCAGTTCTTC. The sequence is built from TRBV15 and TRBJ2-1; the central 9 bases match TRBD2. Measured from the cysteine to the phenylalanine, the CDR3 is 15 residues long. Here the CDR3 DNA is all that survives: 45 bases in frame from base 1. Trimming takes 3 bases off V and 9 bases off J; junction bases not matched to a gene: 9. The germline V gene (reference sequence) specifies LNHNV as CDR1 and YYDKDF as CDR2.